This TCR beta chain was sequenced in a study of shared clonotypes between healthy human individuals. Study-wide background: Each donor's CD4 naive and CD4 memory cells filled three plates apiece, CD8 naive two, and CD8 memory one. Notes on the study in general: Clonotypes shared by all four sorted-subset donors had higher generation probabilities than non-shared clonotypes. Richness estimates generally favored naive over memory subsets.

Assay used: immunoSEQ multiplex PCR; TCRdb lists only in-frame clones, some missing. The table records roughly 1.5 million clones, around 98% of them present only once. About this clone itself: What it binds is not known.

Germline V gene lookup returns CDR1 SGHRS and CDR2 YFSETQ. Trimming at V came to 4 bases and at J to 2 bases, leaving 7 bases not matched to a gene. The CDR3 contains 15 residues. Input material: naive CD4+ T cells sorted from blood. The subset is: CD45RA+ positively selected. The receptor was derived from a man in his thirties or forties in good health. The V gene is TRBV5-1, the J gene TRBJ2-3; 7 bases fit TRBD2. In nucleotides, the CDR3 is TGCGCCAGCAGCGGGAGGGGCCTTTTCACAGATACGCAGTATTTT. It translates to CASSGRGLFTDTQYF.